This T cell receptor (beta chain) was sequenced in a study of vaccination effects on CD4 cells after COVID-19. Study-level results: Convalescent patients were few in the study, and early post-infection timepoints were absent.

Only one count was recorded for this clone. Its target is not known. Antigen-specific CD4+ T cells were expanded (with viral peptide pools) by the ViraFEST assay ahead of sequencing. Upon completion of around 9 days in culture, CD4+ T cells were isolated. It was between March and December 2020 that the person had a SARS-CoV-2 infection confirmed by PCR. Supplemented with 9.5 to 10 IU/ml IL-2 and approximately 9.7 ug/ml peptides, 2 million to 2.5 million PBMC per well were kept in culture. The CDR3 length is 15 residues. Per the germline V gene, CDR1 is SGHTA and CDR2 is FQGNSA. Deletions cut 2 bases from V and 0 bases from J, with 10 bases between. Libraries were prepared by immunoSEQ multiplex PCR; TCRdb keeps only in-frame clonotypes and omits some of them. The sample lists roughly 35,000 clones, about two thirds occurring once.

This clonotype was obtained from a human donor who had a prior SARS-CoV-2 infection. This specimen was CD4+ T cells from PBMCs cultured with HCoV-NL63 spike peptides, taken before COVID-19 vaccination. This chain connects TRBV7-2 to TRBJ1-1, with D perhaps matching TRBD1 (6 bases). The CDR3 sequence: CASSLKRGLNTEAFF. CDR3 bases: TGTGCCAGCAGCTTAAAGCGGGGGCTGAACACTGAAGCTTTCTTT.